These 10 T cell receptor beta chains were all obtained from the same sample, sequenced in a study of blood T cell repertoires in COVID-19. Using immunoSEQ multiplex PCR, the repertoire was profiled, and TCRdb retains in-frame clones only, with some absent. This sample yields under 200,000 clones, of which over 75% are seen a single time; 5% to 8.5% belongs to the top ten. The sequencing sample was made of peripheral blood. These receptors were taken from a man in his 70s with active or convalescent COVID-19.

This clone was counted a single time. V usage is TRBV18 and J usage is TRBJ2-5; D is possibly TRBD1 (6 bases). V lost 3 bases and J 5 bases, leaving 16 bases between the germline ends. This CDR3 region has 15 residues. Germline V gene data show CDR1 as KGHSH and CDR2 as LQKENI. CDR3 DNA: TGTGCCAGCTCACCGCAGGGGAGTAGTCAGGAGACCCAGTACTTC. It encodes CASSPQGSSQETQYF.

On this clone itself: A junction end diverges from the germline sequence, so it may reflect a read error. This chain uses TRBV9 with TRBJ1-1; D may be TRBD1 (6 bases). CDR1 and CDR2 from the germline V gene are SGDLS and YYNGEE. The CDR3 spans 16 residues. This CDR3 is CARSVLGEGGNTEAFF. CDR3 DNA: TGTGCCCGCAGCGTTCTCGGGGAGGGGGGGAACACTGAAGCTTTCTTT.

The CDR3 DNA reads as TGTGCCAGCAGTCGGGATGTGAGCAACACCATATATTTT. Amino acids: CASSRDVSNTIYF. The chain joins TRBV12-3 or TRBV12-4 to TRBJ1-3; D unclear. The CDR3 extends over 13 amino acids. Trimming removed 5 bases at V and 7 bases at J, with 12 bases between.

The V call is TRBV7-9, the J call TRBJ2-6; D not resolved. Trimming stripped 2 bases from V and 2 bases from J, with 16 bases between. CDR3 size: 18 residues. CDR1 and CDR2 from the germline V gene are SEHNR and FQNEAQ (reference sequence). Here the CDR3 reads CASSLRPSTAPGANVLTF. Written as DNA, the CDR3 is TGTGCCAGCAGCTTAAGACCATCCACAGCCCCTGGGGCCAACGTCCTGACTTTC. The whole variable domain, remainder taken from reference TRBV7-9 and TRBJ2-6, is DTGVSQNPRHKITKRGQNVTFRCDPISEHNRLYWYRQTLGQGPEFLTYFQNEAQLEKSRLLSDRFSAERPKGSFSTLEIQRTEQGDSAMYLCASSLRPSTAPGANVLTFGAGSRLTVL.

This chain connects TRBV18 to TRBJ1-1, with 9 bases that match TRBD1. The trim removed 8 bases at V and 4 bases at J, leaving 11 bases unmatched. CDR1 is KGHSH and CDR2 is LQKENI in the germline V gene. The CDR3 spans 15 residues. The CDR3 DNA is TGTGCCAGCACCCGACCTCCACAGGGGGCCACTGAAGCTTTCTTT. Translated, it gives CASTRPPQGATEAFF.

The CDR3 coding sequence is TGTGCCAGCAGCTTACGAGGTGGCAGCTCACCCCTCCACTTT. Protein sequence: CASSLRGGSSPLHF. The gene calls are TRBV7-9 and TRBJ1-6; D uncertain. The CDR3 loop spans 14 amino acids. V was trimmed by 2 bases and J by 10 bases, leaving 12 bases between them. The germline CDR1 and CDR2 sequences are SEHNR and FQNEAQ (reference sequence). Variable domain in full (rest from reference TRBV7-9 and TRBJ1-6): DTGVSQNPRHKITKRGQNVTFRCDPISEHNRLYWYRQTLGQGPEFLTYFQNEAQLEKSRLLSDRFSAERPKGSFSTLEIQRTEQGDSAMYLCASSLRGGSSPLHFGNGTRLTVT.

The chain combines TRBV18 with TRBJ2-3, with 8 bases that match TRBD2. CDR1 and CDR2 (germline): KGHSH, LQKENI. The CDR3 runs 14 residues. With V trimmed by 11 bases and J by 1 base, 8 bases remained unmatched. CDR3 sequence reads: CAGKAGAGTDTQYF. As DNA, the CDR3 is TGTGCCGGAAAAGCGGGAGCGGGCACAGATACGCAGTATTTT.

This clone was observed a few times. V usage is TRBV5-1 and J usage is TRBJ2-7; TRBD1 matches 7 bases. The CDR3 runs 15 residues. Germline CDR1 reads SGHRS; CDR2 reads YFSETQ. Germline trimming cut 1 base from V and 2 bases from J; bases unmatched to any gene: 6. The CDR3: CASSLFPGQTYEQYF. DNA of the CDR3: TGCGCCAGCAGCTTGTTTCCGGGACAGACCTACGAGCAGTACTTC.

This clone occurred many times. The genes are TRBV19 and TRBJ1-3; 8 bases are shared with TRBD1. Germline lookup yields CDR1 LNHDA and CDR2 SQIVND (reference sequence). The CDR3 totals 15 residues. V lost 6 bases and J lost 8; bases outside the gene matches: 12. CDR3 coding DNA: TGTGCCAGTAGGGGCCTGGACAGGGTGGCCGACACCATATATTTT. Its protein is CASRGLDRVADTIYF.

The CDR3 reads CASSTRSTVPLHF. The DNA of the CDR3 is TGTGCCAGCAGTACCCGCTCGACAGTACCCCTCCACTTT. The chain is built from TRBV12-3 or TRBV12-4 and TRBJ1-6; TRBD1 might be the D (5 bases). The length of the CDR3 is 13 residues. V was clipped by 5 bases and J by 12 bases, with 14 bases between them.